The next 3 T cell receptor beta chains were all read from a single sample in a study of blood T cells in healthy people across ages. A second PCR, run for about 7 to 12 cycles, used a sample-barcoded 5' primer plus a J-beta primer mix. TCRdb processed the 5' RACE reads anew with MiXCR; each CDR3 protein has one entry. The data hold more than 700,000 distinct CDR3 sequences, with less than 60% observed a single time. Sequences were obtained from blood. The receptors here all came from a man older than 75 in good health.

The CDR3 is CSARRGSYNEQFF. The DNA for the CDR3 is TGCAGTGCTAGACGGGGCTCCTACAATGAGCAGTTCTTC. The chain carries TRBV20-1 and TRBJ2-1, with a weak D call TRBD2 (5 bases). Germline lookup yields CDR1 DFQATT and CDR2 SNEGSKA (reference sequence). With 2 bases removed from V and 0 bases from J, the gap between germline ends came to 5 bases. The CDR3 has 13 amino acids.

The rearrangement uses TRBV29-1 and TRBJ1-5; D not resolved. Trimming removed 4 bases from V and 0 bases from J, with 7 bases in between. The CDR3 contains 13 residues. Germline loops: CDR1 SQVTM, CDR2 ANQGSEA. The CDR3 nucleotides read TGCAGCGTTGGGGGTGTTAGCAATCAGCCCCAGCATTTT. It encodes CSVGGVSNQPQHF.

This clonotype came up a few times. The chain is built from TRBV7-2 and TRBJ2-1; a possible D gene is TRBD2 (6 bases). Trimming stripped 1 base from V and 1 base from J, with 14 bases between. The germline gives CDR1 SGHTA, CDR2 FQGNSA. The CDR3 loop spans 17 amino acids. CDR3 bases: TGTGCCAGCAGCTTAGGATACGGGAGCGGGTCCTACAATGAGCAGTTCTTC. Its translation: CASSLGYGSGSYNEQFF.